This record concerns one TCR beta chain sequence. This sample is part of a study of T-cell reconstitution after alpha-beta-depleted transplantation in children. A library of TCRbeta sequences, prepared with unique molecular identifiers, was generated. MiXCR was run by TCRdb on the PCR reads, yielding one entry per CDR3 protein. The table lists hundreds of thousands of distinct CDR3 sequences, approximately 15% of them singletons. There are 15 residues in the CDR3. Germline V gene lookup returns CDR1 DFQATT and CDR2 SNEGSKA (reference sequence). The ends were cut back, 4 bases at V and 4 bases at J, with 17 bases in the middle.

This sequence originates from a human donor who donated a stem cell graft to a child with acute myeloid leukemia. V gene TRBV20-1 combines with J gene TRBJ1-5, with D maybe TRBD1 (6 bases). The sample here was PBMCs from the stem cell graft donor, taken from the stem cell graft. The CDR3 is CSATATGFGNQPQHF. The CDR3 bases are TGCAGTGCTACAGCCACAGGGTTTGGGAATCAGCCCCAGCATTTT.